Below, 31 T cell receptor beta chains from the same sample are listed, as sequenced in a study of shared clonotypes between healthy human individuals. TCRdb keeps only in-frame clones here, not all; method: immunoSEQ multiplex PCR. The sample gives about 2 million clones, roughly 95% of which show up once; 0.1% to 0.15% is in the top ten. What was sequenced was naive CD4+ T cells sorted from blood. Subset of the sample: CD45RA+ positively selected. These receptors all come from a man aged 18 to 30 in good health.

CDR3: CASSDPGTAKYEQYF. The CDR3 DNA reads TGTGCCAGCAGTGACCCCGGGACAGCAAAATACGAGCAGTACTTC. The chain joins TRBV6-1 to TRBJ2-7; TRBD1 matches 7 bases. From germline, CDR1 is MNHNS and CDR2 SASEGT. The CDR3 sequence is 15 residues long. The trim removed 3 bases at V and 4 bases at J, leaving 9 bases unmatched.

This clone was observed a single time. The chain couples TRBV7-9 to TRBJ1-4, with 8 positions matching TRBD1. There are 16 residues in the CDR3. J gave up 4 bases and V 2 bases, and 6 bases lay outside the gene matches. Germline assignment: CDR1 SEHNR and CDR2 FQNEAQ (reference sequence). CDR3 bases: TGTGCCAGCAGCTTAATCGGCAGGGGGCATAATGAAAAACTGTTTTTT. Protein product: CASSLIGRGHNEKLFF.

Comment on this clone: A read error may account for a junction end that differs from germline. Written as DNA, the CDR3 is TGTGCTAGCAGCTTAGCGCTTTGGGAGACCCAGTACTTC. This translates into CASSLALWETQYF. J is TRBJ2-5 and V is TRBV7-7, with D possibly matching TRBD2 (5 bases). The CDR3 contains 13 residues. The germline CDR1 and CDR2 sequences are SSHAT and FNYEAQ (reference sequence).

This chain uses TRBV10-2 with TRBJ2-3, with 11 bases that match TRBD2. The CDR3 consists of 14 residues. Germline CDR1 WSHSY, CDR2 SAAADI. With V trimmed by 3 bases and J by 5 bases, 1 base remained unmatched. The chain's CDR3 is CASSETSGGDTQYF. In nucleotides, the CDR3 is TGCGCCAGCAGTGAAACTAGCGGGGGAGATACGCAGTATTTT.

This rearrangement joins TRBV13 to TRBJ2-5; 9 bases line up with TRBD2. From germline, CDR1 is PRHDT and CDR2 FYEKMQ (reference sequence). The CDR3 runs 15 residues. V lost 5 bases and J lost 2; bases outside the gene matches: 6. CDR3 nucleotide sequence: TGTGCCAGCAGCATACGAGCGGGGGGTCAAGAGACCCAGTACTTC. Translated: CASSIRAGGQETQYF.

This clone was recorded once. J is TRBJ2-2 and V is TRBV11-2, with D possibly being TRBD2 (6 bases). Trimming removed 1 base from V and 7 bases from J, with 13 bases in between. The CDR3 is made up of 15 amino acids. Germline assignment: CDR1 SGHAT and CDR2 FQNNGV. CDR3 region: CASSLGTGRGGELFF. The CDR3 DNA reads TGTGCCAGCAGCTTAGGCACGGGGCGGGGCGGGGAGCTGTTTTTT.

The chain joins TRBV10-3 to TRBJ1-5; D is unresolved. V lost 3 bases and J lost 0, with 6 bases in between. The V gene's germline CDR1 is ENHRY and CDR2 SYGVKD. This CDR3 has 14 residues. CDR3 sequence (DNA): TGTGCCATCAGTGACAGTAATAGCAATCAGCCCCAGCATTTT. Protein sequence: CAISDSNSNQPQHF.

This clone was seen only once. The chain uses TRBV19 and TRBJ1-5; D is possibly TRBD1 (5 bases). This CDR3 is 17 amino acids long. The V gene lost 4 bases and the J gene lost 4 bases, with 20 bases spanning the gap. Germline loops: CDR1 LNHDA, CDR2 SQIVND (reference sequence). Written as DNA, the CDR3 is TGTGCCAGTAGTACCTACGCAGGGCTAGGGGAGAATCAGCCCCAGCATTTT. Protein product: CASSTYAGLGENQPQHF.

Only one count was recorded for this clone. This CDR3 reads CASSESGRDGYTF. DNA for the CDR3: TGCGCCAGCAGTGAGTCTGGCAGGGATGGCTACACCTTC. The V and J genes are TRBV10-1 and TRBJ1-2; TRBD1 is a possible D gene (5 bases). The CDR3 sequence is 13 residues long. Trimming stripped 0 bases from V and 6 bases from J, with 8 bases between. Germline lookup yields CDR1 WNHNN and CDR2 SYGVQD (reference sequence).

This chain joins TRBV5-1 and TRBJ1-1; perhaps TRBD1 as D (5 bases). The CDR3 sequence is 14 residues long. Germline assignment: CDR1 SGHRS and CDR2 YFSETQ. The germline V and J ends were trimmed by 4 bases and 2 bases, with 12 bases remaining between them. DNA of the CDR3: TGCGCCAGCAGCGCTGGGGCGGTTAACACTGAAGCTTTCTTT. As protein: CASSAGAVNTEAFF.

V usage is TRBV7-3 and J usage is TRBJ2-7; tentatively, D is TRBD1 (6 bases). Looked up from germline, CDR1 is SGHTA and CDR2 is FQGTGA. The CDR3 runs to 15 residues. The ends were cut back, 5 bases at V and 2 bases at J, with 16 bases in the middle. CDR3 loop: CASSQVATGPYEQYF. CDR3 nucleotide sequence: TGTGCCAGCAGCCAAGTCGCCACAGGGCCCTACGAGCAGTACTTC.

The chain uses TRBV2 and TRBJ1-2; D remains unclear. In germline, CDR1 is SNHLY, CDR2 FYNNEI. V lost 7 bases, J lost 4 bases, and 16 bases lay in between. The CDR3 has 14 residues. The CDR3 nucleotides read TGTGCCAGCAATAAGGCCAATACTCTCTATGGCTACACCTTC. It is translated as CASNKANTLYGYTF.

This chain links TRBV7-9 with TRBJ2-5; 10 nucleotides agree with TRBD2. The CDR3 extends over 17 amino acids. V lost 5 bases, J lost 3 bases, and 12 bases stayed unmatched. Germline V CDR1 and CDR2: SEHNR, FQNEAQ (reference sequence). The CDR3, as DNA: TGTGCCAGCAGCCCCCAGACACTCGGACTAGCGGAAGAGACCCAGTACTTC. Amino acids: CASSPQTLGLAEETQYF.

The chain recombines TRBV19 with TRBJ1-4; D unresolved. Trimming shortened V by 4 bases and J by 0 bases, and 12 bases separated the two germline ends. The length of the CDR3 is 16 residues. CDR1 is LNHDA and CDR2 is SQIVND in the germline V gene (reference sequence). Here the CDR3 reads CASSKEGGATNEKLFF. DNA for the CDR3: TGTGCCAGTAGTAAGGAAGGCGGTGCAACTAATGAAAAACTGTTTTTT.

The J gene is TRBJ1-6, the V gene TRBV27; TRBD1 is a possible D gene (6 bases). The CDR3 extends over 16 amino acids. V lost 7 bases to trimming and J lost 0 bases, with 13 bases between them. Germline CDR1 and CDR2: MNHEY and SMNVEV (reference sequence). The CDR3 reads CASTRQASSYNSPLHF. DNA for the CDR3: TGTGCCAGCACTCGACAGGCGAGCTCCTATAATTCACCCCTCCACTTT.

V usage is TRBV29-1 and J usage is TRBJ2-5, with D unresolved. This CDR3 has 12 residues. Trimming took off 4 bases at V and 2 bases at J, with 8 bases between the two ends. Germline loops: CDR1 SQVTM, CDR2 ANQGSEA. CDR3 region: CSVAKVQETQYF. The DNA of the CDR3 is TGCAGCGTTGCCAAAGTTCAAGAGACCCAGTACTTC.

This rearrangement joins TRBV7-9 to TRBJ1-5; the D gene is possibly TRBD1 (6 bases). From germline, CDR1 is SEHNR and CDR2 FQNEAQ (reference sequence). The V and J ends lost 1 base and 4 bases respectively, with 17 bases between them. The length of the CDR3 is 17 residues. CDR3 sequence reads: CASSLGSTGSLNQPQHF. The CDR3 nucleotides read TGTGCCAGCAGCTTAGGAAGTACAGGGAGTTTGAATCAGCCCCAGCATTTT.

This CDR3 reads CASSAGTVTYGYTF. The CDR3 coding sequence is TGTGCCAGTAGTGCCGGGACAGTTACCTATGGCTACACCTTC. This chain links TRBV19 with TRBJ1-2, with 7 bases aligning to TRBD1. The V gene's germline CDR1 is LNHDA and CDR2 SQIVND (reference sequence). J was trimmed by 4 bases and V by 5 bases; bases with no gene match: 7. The CDR3 spans 14 residues.

The chain joins TRBV11-1 to TRBJ2-5; 11 nucleotides match TRBD2. Germline assignment: CDR1 SGHAT and CDR2 FQDESV (reference sequence). The CDR3 is 17 amino acids. V shed 4 bases and J 2 bases; nucleotides not matched to a gene: 9. The CDR3 region is CASSSTSGTGVQETQYF. The CDR3 DNA reads as TGTGCCAGCAGCTCGACTAGCGGGACTGGCGTGCAAGAGACCCAGTACTTC.

CDR3 residues: CASSPDRSSYNSPLHF. The DNA of the CDR3 is TGTGCCAGCAGCCCCGACAGGAGCTCCTATAATTCACCCCTCCACTTT. The chain joins TRBV7-2 to TRBJ1-6, with D maybe TRBD1 (6 bases). The CDR3 consists of 16 residues. The germline V gene encodes CDR1 SGHTA and CDR2 FQGNSA. V lost 5 bases, J lost 0 bases, and 11 bases lay in between.

The rearrangement uses TRBV6-1 and TRBJ1-5; the D gene is possibly TRBD1 (6 bases). Per the germline V gene, CDR1 is MNHNS and CDR2 is SASEGT. The CDR3 is 14 amino acids. V lost 8 bases to trimming and J lost 7 bases, with 18 bases between them. CDR3: CASAPSGGGQPQHF. CDR3 in DNA: TGTGCCAGCGCCCCGAGTGGGGGCGGGCAGCCCCAGCATTTT.

J is TRBJ2-5 and V is TRBV7-2; D is tentatively TRBD1 or TRBD2 (5 bases each). The CDR3 has 14 residues. V lost 5 bases to trimming and J lost 0 bases, with 10 bases between them. Germline V CDR1 and CDR2: SGHTA, FQGNSA. The CDR3 sequence is CASSMGRYQETQYF. The CDR3 coding sequence is TGTGCCAGCAGCATGGGACGGTACCAAGAGACCCAGTACTTC.

The chain combines TRBV18 with TRBJ1-6, with 7 bases aligning to TRBD1. The CDR3 covers 17 residues. Losses at the gene ends were 3 bases for V and 7 bases for J; bases not matched to a gene: 12. Germline V gives CDR1 KGHSH, CDR2 LQKENI. CDR3 loop: CASSPLYTGDGNSPLHF. As DNA, the CDR3 is TGTGCCAGCTCACCCCTCTACACAGGGGATGGAAATTCACCCCTCCACTTT.

This chain connects TRBV7-8 to TRBJ1-3; 7 nucleotides match TRBD1. The J segment lost 0 bases and the V segment lost 4 bases, leaving 9 bases of the junction unmatched. CDR3 length: 17 amino acids. CDR1 is SGHVS and CDR2 is FQNEAQ in the germline V gene. This chain's CDR3 is CASSYRDRLNSGNTIYF. CDR3 bases: TGTGCCAGCAGCTATCGGGACAGATTAAACTCTGGAAACACCATATATTTT.

The chain is built from TRBV9 and TRBJ1-6, with D tentatively TRBD1 (5 bases). CDR3 length: 15 amino acids. Germline V lookup: CDR1 SGDLS, CDR2 YYNGEE. Trimming shortened V by 4 bases and J by 6 bases, and 14 bases separated the two germline ends. CDR3 residues: CASSQGDSTNSPLHF. The CDR3 DNA is TGTGCCAGCAGCCAAGGAGACAGTACTAATTCACCCCTCCACTTT.

This clone was seen once. The rearrangement links TRBV6-1 to TRBJ2-3, with D perhaps TRBD1 (5 bases). This CDR3 region has 15 residues. Trimming took 3 bases from V and 4 from J, leaving 14 bases between them. Germline loops: CDR1 MNHNS, CDR2 SASEGT. CDR3 sequence (DNA): TGTGCCAGCAGTGAGGGCAGGGAAGTGTCAGATACGCAGTATTTT. Translation gives CASSEGREVSDTQYF.

This chain links TRBV5-4 with TRBJ2-7; D uncertain. V dropped 7 bases and J dropped 5 bases, with 10 bases sitting between them. CDR1 and CDR2 (germline): SGHNT, YYREEE (reference sequence). The CDR3 sequence is 11 residues long. The CDR3 region is CASGLTHEQYF. CDR3 nucleotides: TGTGCCAGCGGTCTGACCCACGAGCAGTACTTC.

Regarding this clone: This sample includes further DNA sequences coding for the same CDR3. The CDR3 here is CAWSVPGGTGELFF. Here the CDR3 DNA reads TGTGCCTGGAGTGTGCCCGGAGGAACCGGGGAGCTGTTTTTT. The V gene is TRBV30, the J gene TRBJ2-2; TRBD2 might be the D (5 bases). Germline assignment: CDR1 GTSNPN and CDR2 SVGIG (reference sequence). The V and J ends lost 0 bases and 5 bases respectively, with 10 bases between them. The length of the CDR3 is 14 residues.

The V gene is TRBV19, the J gene TRBJ1-6; D is perhaps TRBD1 (5 bases). CDR1 is LNHDA and CDR2 is SQIVND in the germline V gene (reference sequence). The germline V and J ends were trimmed by 6 bases and 7 bases, with 13 bases remaining between them. There are 14 residues in the CDR3. CDR3 nucleotide sequence: TGTGCCAGTAGAACAAGGGGATGGAATTCACCCCTCCACTTT. Its translation is CASRTRGWNSPLHF.

The chain recombines TRBV5-1 with TRBJ2-5; no firm D call. The germline V gene has CDR1 SGHRS and CDR2 YFSETQ. Trimming took off 7 bases at V and 1 base at J, with 14 bases between the two ends. The CDR3 consists of 14 residues. CDR3 amino acids: CASGDVGPQETQYF. As DNA, the CDR3 is TGCGCCAGCGGGGATGTCGGGCCCCAAGAGACCCAGTACTTC.

A note on this clone: In the same sample, other DNA sequences code for this CDR3. The gene calls are TRBV2 and TRBJ2-5; D ambiguous. CDR1 and CDR2 from the germline V gene are SNHLY and FYNNEI. This CDR3 is 13 amino acids long. Trimming took off 4 bases at V and 0 bases at J, with 6 bases between the two ends. The CDR3 DNA sequence: TGTGCCAGCAGTGTGCGGTACCAAGAGACCCAGTACTTC. This sequence encodes CASSVRYQETQYF.